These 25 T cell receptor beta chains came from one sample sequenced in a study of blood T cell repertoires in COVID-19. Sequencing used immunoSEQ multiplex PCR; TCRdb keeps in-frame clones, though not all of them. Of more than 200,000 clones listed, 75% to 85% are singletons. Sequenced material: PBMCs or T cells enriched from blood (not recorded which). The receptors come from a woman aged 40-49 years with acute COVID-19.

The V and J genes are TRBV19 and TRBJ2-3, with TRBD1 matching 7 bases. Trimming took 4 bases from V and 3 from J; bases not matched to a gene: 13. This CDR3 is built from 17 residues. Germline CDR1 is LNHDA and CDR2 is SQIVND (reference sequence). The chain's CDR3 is CASSTPDGQVETDTQYF. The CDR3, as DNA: TGTGCCAGTAGTACCCCTGATGGACAGGTGGAAACAGATACGCAGTATTTT.

The CDR3 region has the DNA TGTGCCAGTAGTATTCTTCCTTTCACAGGGCGCGGCGCTGAAGCTTTCTTT. Amino acids: CASSILPFTGRGAEAFF. The gene calls are TRBV19 and TRBJ1-1; weak D call: TRBD1 (6 bases). The CDR3 is 17 residues long. Germline loops: CDR1 LNHDA, CDR2 SQIVND (reference sequence). V was pared by 3 bases and J by 6 bases, with 23 bases between.

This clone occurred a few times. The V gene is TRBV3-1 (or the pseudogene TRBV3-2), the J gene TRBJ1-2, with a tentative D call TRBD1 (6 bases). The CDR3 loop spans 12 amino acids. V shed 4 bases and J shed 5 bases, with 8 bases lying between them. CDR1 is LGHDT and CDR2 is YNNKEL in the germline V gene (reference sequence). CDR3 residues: CASSRTDYGYTF. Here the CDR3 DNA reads TGTGCCAGCAGCCGGACAGATTATGGCTACACCTTC.

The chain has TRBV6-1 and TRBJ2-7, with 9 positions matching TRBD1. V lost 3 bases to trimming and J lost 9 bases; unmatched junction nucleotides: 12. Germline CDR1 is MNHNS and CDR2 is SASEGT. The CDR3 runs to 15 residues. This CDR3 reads CASSENRGRGVAQYF. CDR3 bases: TGTGCCAGCAGTGAGAACAGGGGGCGCGGAGTGGCGCAGTACTTC.

The CDR3 here is CASSVDSYSNQPQHF. The CDR3 DNA sequence: TGTGCCAGCAGCGTTGACAGCTATAGCAATCAGCCCCAGCATTTT. J is TRBJ1-5 and V is TRBV2; D may be TRBD1 (5 bases). There are 15 residues in the CDR3. V was cut by 6 bases and J by 0 bases, with 12 bases left in between. The germline CDR1 and CDR2 sequences are SNHLY and FYNNEI.

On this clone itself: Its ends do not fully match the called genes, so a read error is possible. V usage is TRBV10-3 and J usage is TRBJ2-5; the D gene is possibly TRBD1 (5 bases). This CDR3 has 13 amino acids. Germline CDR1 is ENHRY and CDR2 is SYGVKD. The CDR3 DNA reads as TGTGCCATCAGTGCGACAGTTCAAGGGACCCAGTACTTC. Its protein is CAISATVQGTQYF.

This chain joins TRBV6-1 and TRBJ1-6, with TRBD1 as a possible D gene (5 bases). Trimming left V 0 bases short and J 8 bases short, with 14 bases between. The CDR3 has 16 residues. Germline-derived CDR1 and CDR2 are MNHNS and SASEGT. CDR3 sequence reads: CASSEASQGGDSPLHF. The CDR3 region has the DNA TGTGCCAGCAGTGAAGCAAGCCAGGGAGGAGATTCACCCCTCCACTTT.

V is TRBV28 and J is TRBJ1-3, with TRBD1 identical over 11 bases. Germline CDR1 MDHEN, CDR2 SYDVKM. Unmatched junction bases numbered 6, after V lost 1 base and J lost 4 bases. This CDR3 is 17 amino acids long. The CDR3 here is CASSLSGQGARGNTIYF. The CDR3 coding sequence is TGTGCCAGCAGTTTATCCGGACAGGGGGCGAGGGGAAACACCATATATTTT. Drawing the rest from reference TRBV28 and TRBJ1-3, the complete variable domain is DVKVTQSSRYLVKRTGEKVFLECVQDMDHENMFWYRQDPGLGLRLIYFSYDVKMKEKGDIPEGYSVSREKKERFSLILESASTNQTSMYLCASSLSGQGARGNTIYFGEGSWLTVV.

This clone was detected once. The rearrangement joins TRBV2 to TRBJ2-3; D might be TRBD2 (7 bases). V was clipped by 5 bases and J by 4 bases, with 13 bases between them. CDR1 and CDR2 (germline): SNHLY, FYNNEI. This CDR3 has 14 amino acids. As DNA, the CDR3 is TGTGCCAGCAGTAGGGGGAGGGATGCAGATACGCAGTATTTT. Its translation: CASSRGRDADTQYF.

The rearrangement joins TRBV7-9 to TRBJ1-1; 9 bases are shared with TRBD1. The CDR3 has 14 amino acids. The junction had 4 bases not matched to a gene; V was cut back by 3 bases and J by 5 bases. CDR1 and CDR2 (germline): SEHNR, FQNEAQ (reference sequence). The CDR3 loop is CASSLGQGRTEAFF. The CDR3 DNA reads TGTGCCAGCAGCTTGGGACAGGGCCGGACTGAAGCTTTCTTT. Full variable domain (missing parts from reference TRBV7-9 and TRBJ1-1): DTGVSQNPRHKITKRGQNVTFRCDPISEHNRLYWYRQTLGQGPEFLTYFQNEAQLEKSRLLSDRFSAERPKGSFSTLEIQRTEQGDSAMYLCASSLGQGRTEAFFGQGTRLTVV.

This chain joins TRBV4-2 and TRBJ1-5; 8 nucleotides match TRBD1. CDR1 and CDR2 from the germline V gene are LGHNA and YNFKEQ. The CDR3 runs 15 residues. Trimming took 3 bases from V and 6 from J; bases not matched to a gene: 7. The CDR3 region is CASSQEGQGGQPQHF. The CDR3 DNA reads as TGTGCCAGCAGCCAGGAAGGACAGGGCGGTCAGCCCCAGCATTTT.

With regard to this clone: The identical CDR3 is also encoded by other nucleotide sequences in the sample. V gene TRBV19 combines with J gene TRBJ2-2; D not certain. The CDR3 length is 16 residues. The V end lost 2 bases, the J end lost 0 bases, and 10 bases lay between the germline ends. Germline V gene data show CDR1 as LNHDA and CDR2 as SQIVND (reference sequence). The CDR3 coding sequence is TGTGCCAGTAGTATATCAACAAGTGCGAACACCGGGGAGCTGTTTTTT. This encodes CASSISTSANTGELFF.

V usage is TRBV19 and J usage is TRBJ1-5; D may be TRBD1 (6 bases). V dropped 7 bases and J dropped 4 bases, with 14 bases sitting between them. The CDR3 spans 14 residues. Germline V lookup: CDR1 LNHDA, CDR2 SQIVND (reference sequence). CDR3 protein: CASTSRGTNQPQHF. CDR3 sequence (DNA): TGTGCCAGTACTAGCAGGGGAACAAATCAGCCCCAGCATTTT.

CDR3 region: CASSVVGGFYNEQFF. For the CDR3, the DNA is TGTGCCAGCAGCGTAGTTGGGGGGTTCTACAATGAGCAGTTCTTC. The chain links TRBV9 to TRBJ2-1; TRBD2 might be the D (6 bases). Germline CDR1 reads SGDLS; CDR2 reads YYNGEE. There are 15 residues in the CDR3. Deletions cut 0 bases from V and 3 bases from J, with 10 bases between.

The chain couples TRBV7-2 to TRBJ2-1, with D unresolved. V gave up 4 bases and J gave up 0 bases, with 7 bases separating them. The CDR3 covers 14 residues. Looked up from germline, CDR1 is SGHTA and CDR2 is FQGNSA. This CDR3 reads CASSSPSSYNEQFF. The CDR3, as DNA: TGTGCCAGCAGCTCTCCTAGCTCCTACAATGAGCAGTTCTTC. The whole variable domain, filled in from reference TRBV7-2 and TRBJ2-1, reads GAGVSQSPSNKVTEKGKDVELRCDPISGHTALYWYRQSLGQGLEFLIYFQGNSAPDKSGLPSDRFSAERTGGSVSTLTIQRTQQEDSAVYLCASSSPSSYNEQFFGPGTRLTVL.

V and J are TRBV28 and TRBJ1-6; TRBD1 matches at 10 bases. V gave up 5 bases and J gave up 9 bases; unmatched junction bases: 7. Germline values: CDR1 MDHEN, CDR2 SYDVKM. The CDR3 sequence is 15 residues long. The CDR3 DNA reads TGTGCCAGCAGTCTACCGGGACAGGGGAGTTCACCCCTCCACTTT. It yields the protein CASSLPGQGSSPLHF.

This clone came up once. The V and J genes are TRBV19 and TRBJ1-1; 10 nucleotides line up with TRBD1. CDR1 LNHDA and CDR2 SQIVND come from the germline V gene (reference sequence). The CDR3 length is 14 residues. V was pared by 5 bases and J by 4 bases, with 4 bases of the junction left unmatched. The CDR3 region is CASSSGTGATEAFF. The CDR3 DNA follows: TGTGCCAGTAGTTCCGGGACAGGGGCCACTGAAGCTTTCTTT. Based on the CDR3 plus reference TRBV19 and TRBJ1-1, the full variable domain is DGGITQSPKYLFRKEGQNVTLSCEQNLNHDAMYWYRQDPGQGLRLIYYSQIVNDFQKGDIAEGYSVSREKKESFPLTVTSAQKNPTAFYLCASSSGTGATEAFFGQGTRLTVV.

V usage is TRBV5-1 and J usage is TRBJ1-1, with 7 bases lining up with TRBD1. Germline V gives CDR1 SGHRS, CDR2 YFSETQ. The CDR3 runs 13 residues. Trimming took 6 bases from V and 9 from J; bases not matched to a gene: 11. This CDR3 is CASNLNRGEKAFF. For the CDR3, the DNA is TGCGCCAGCAACTTAAACAGGGGAGAAAAAGCTTTCTTT.

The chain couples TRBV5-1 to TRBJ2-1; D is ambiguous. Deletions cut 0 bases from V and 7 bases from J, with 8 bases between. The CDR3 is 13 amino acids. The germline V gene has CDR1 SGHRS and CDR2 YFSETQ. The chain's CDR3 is CASSLGRLNEQFF. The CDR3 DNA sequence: TGCGCCAGCAGCTTGGGGAGACTGAATGAGCAGTTCTTC.

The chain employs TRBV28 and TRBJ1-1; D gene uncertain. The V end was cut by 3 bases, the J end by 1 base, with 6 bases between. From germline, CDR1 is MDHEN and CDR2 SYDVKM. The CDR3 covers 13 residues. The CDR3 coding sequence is TGTGCCAGCAGTTTTATCTCGAACACTGAAGCTTTCTTT. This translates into CASSFISNTEAFF.

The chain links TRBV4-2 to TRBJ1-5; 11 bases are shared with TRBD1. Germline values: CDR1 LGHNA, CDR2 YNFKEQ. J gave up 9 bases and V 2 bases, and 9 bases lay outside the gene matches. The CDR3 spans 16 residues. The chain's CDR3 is CASSQSRDRGTGPQHF. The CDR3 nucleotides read TGTGCCAGCAGCCAATCCCGGGACAGGGGGACCGGGCCCCAGCATTTT.

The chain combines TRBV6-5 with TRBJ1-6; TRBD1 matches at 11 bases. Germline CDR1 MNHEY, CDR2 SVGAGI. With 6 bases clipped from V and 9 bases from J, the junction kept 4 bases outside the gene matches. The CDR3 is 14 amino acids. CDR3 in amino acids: CASRGQGVFSPLHF. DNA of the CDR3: TGTGCCAGCAGGGGACAGGGGGTGTTTTCACCCCTCCACTTT.

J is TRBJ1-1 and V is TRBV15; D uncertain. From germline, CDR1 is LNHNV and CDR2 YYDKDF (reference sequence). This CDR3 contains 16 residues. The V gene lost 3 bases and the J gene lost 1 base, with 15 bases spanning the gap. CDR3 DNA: TGTGCCACCAGCAGGGGGTCAGGAGCGGGGAACACTGAAGCTTTCTTT. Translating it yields CATSRGSGAGNTEAFF.

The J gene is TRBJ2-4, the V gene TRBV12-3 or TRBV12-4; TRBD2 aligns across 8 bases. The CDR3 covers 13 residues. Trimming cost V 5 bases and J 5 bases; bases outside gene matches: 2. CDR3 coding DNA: TGTGCCAGCAGTGGGACTAGGGAAAACATTCAGTACTTC. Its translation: CASSGTRENIQYF.

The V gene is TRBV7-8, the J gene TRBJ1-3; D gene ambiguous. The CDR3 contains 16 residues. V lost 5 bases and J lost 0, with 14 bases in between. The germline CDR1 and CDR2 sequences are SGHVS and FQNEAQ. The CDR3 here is CASSVRGRVSGNTIYF. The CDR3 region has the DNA TGTGCCAGCAGCGTACGGGGTAGGGTCTCTGGAAACACCATATATTTT.